Listed below are T cell receptor beta chains from one sample, sequenced in a study of regulatory T cells in long-lasting Graves disease. TCRdb redid the calling of the multiplex PCR reads with MiXCR, one entry per CDR3 protein. This sample yields around 250,000 distinct CDR3 sequences, of which 18% are seen a single time; around 13% belongs to the top ten. This sample also appeared in a second study, on T cells in Graves' hyperthyroidism and ophthalmopathy.

Specimen: peripheral blood mononuclear cells (PBMCs), collected at new diagnosis, from a patient treated with antithyroid drugs. The receptors here all came from a woman in her 30s with Graves disease. Both conserved end residues are part of each CDR3. The D gene is left open where the match is weak. Rows may omit the clone size; those that give it use once, few, many or a size class.

TRBV2,NA,TRBJ2-4,many,11,CASSEYESLYF,TGTGCCAGCAGTGAATACGAGAGTCTGTACTTC
TRBV12-5,NA,TRBJ2-7,few,19,CASGLHSTLGLRETYEQYF,TGTGCTAGTGGTTTGCACTCGACCCTGGGTCTTAGGGAAACCTACGAGCAGTACTTC
TRBV3-1,NA,TRBJ1-3,few,15,CASSTNRVSGNTIYF,TGTGCCAGCAGCACCAACAGGGTCTCCGGAAACACCATATATTTT
TRBV7-2,TRBD2,TRBJ2-3,many,14,CASSPSGAGDTQYF,TGTGCCAGCAGCCCTAGCGGGGCAGGGGATACGCAGTATTTT
TRBV6-1,NA,TRBJ1-1,many,13,CASSPPGSTEAFF,TGTGCCAGCAGCCCTCCGGGGAGCACTGAAGCTTTCTTT
TRBV7-8,NA,TRBJ2-1,NA,16,CASSFLPGSSYNEQFF,TGTGCCAGCAGTTTCCTACCGGGGAGCTCCTACAATGAGCAGTTCTTC
TRBV2,NA,TRBJ1-5,many,16,CASSEGRGGGFQPQHF,TGTGCCAGCAGTGAAGGAAGAGGTGGAGGTTTTCAGCCCCAGCATTTT
TRBV19,TRBD1,TRBJ1-1,many,14,CASSILDGQGKAFF,TGTGCCAGTAGTATATTAGACGGACAGGGAAAAGCTTTCTTT
TRBV24-1,TRBD1,TRBJ1-2,many,14,CATSDFDRDYGYTF,TGTGCCACCAGTGATTTCGACAGGGACTATGGCTACACCTTC
TRBV6-2/TRBV6-3,NA,TRBJ1-5,many,17,CASSEEGRSNSNQPQHF,TGTGCCAGCAGTGAAGAGGGGCGGAGTAATAGCAATCAGCCCCAGCATTTT
TRBV12-3/TRBV12-4,NA,TRBJ1-2,many,13,CASSPPGQGGYTF,TGTGCCAGCAGCCCTCCCGGCCAGGGGGGCTACACCTTC
TRBV29-1,NA,TRBJ1-2,many,16,CSIFGGPGDHNYGYTF,TGCAGCATCTTCGGGGGGCCGGGGGATCATAACTATGGCTACACCTTC
TRBV4-1,TRBD1,TRBJ1-5,few,14,CASSQGQFSRPQHF,TGCGCCAGCAGCCAGGGACAGTTTAGTCGGCCCCAGCATTTT
TRBV10-3,TRBD1,TRBJ2-5,NA,13,CAISGGQEETQYF,TGTGCCATCAGTGGTGGACAGGAAGAGACCCAGTACTTC
TRBV15,NA,TRBJ2-7,many,15,CATSRPRDGSYEQYF,TGTGCCACCAGCAGGCCCCGGGACGGATCCTACGAGCAGTACTTC
TRBV9,TRBD1,TRBJ1-5,many,15,CASSPLGDSMRPQHF,TGTGCCAGCAGCCCTCTGGGGGACAGCATGCGGCCCCAGCATTTT
TRBV6-2/TRBV6-3,NA,TRBJ2-1,NA,16,CASSSPSKTAYNEQFF,TGTGCCAGCAGTTCCCCTAGCAAGACCGCCTACAATGAGCAGTTCTTC
TRBV7-2,TRBD2,TRBJ2-3,many,17,CASSLRDRGLPTDTQYF,TGTGCCAGCAGCTTACGGGATAGGGGACTACCCACAGATACGCAGTATTTT
TRBV6-1,TRBD1,TRBJ1-2,many,12,CASGTGDYGYTF,TGTGCCAGCGGGACAGGGGACTATGGCTACACCTTC
TRBV14,NA,TRBJ2-5,many,11,CASSQAETQYF,TGTGCCAGCAGCCAAGCTGAGACCCAGTACTTC
TRBV6-1,NA,TRBJ1-2,many,13,CASSEGQGFGYTF,TGTGCCAGCAGTGAAGGTCAAGGGTTTGGCTACACCTTC
TRBV2,NA,TRBJ2-3,many,14,CASSDRTGTDTQYF,TGTGCCAGCAGTGATCGGACAGGCACAGATACGCAGTATTTT
TRBV19,NA,TRBJ1-1,few,15,CASSIVAATGTEAFF,TGTGCCAGTAGTATAGTTGCAGCCACTGGCACTGAAGCTTTCTTT
TRBV27,NA,TRBJ1-1,many,15,CASSSRGQMNTEAFF,TGTGCCAGCAGTTCTCGCGGACAGATGAACACTGAAGCTTTCTTT
TRBV6-1,TRBD1,TRBJ1-6,many,13,CASSDRGRSPLHF,TGTGCCAGCAGTGACAGGGGGAGATCACCCCTCCACTTT
TRBV18,TRBD1,TRBJ2-5,many,14,CASSPWGTEETQYF,TGTGCCAGCTCACCATGGGGGACAGAAGAGACCCAGTACTTC
TRBV5-1,NA,TRBJ2-1,NA,12,CASSLLQGEQLF,TGCGCCAGCAGCTTGTTGCAGGGTGAGCAGTTGTTC
TRBV6-2/TRBV6-3,NA,TRBJ2-2,many,13,CASSYFSGGELFF,TGTGCCAGCAGTTACTTTAGTGGCGGGGAGCTGTTTTTT
TRBV20-1,NA,TRBJ1-6,many,13,CSAREDSNSPLHF,TGCAGTGCTAGAGAGGACAGCAATTCACCCCTCCACTTT
TRBV20-1,TRBD2,TRBJ2-7,few,13,CSASLAGLSEQYF,TGCAGTGCTAGTCTAGCGGGGCTGTCCGAGCAGTACTTC
TRBV5-6,NA,TRBJ2-5,many,13,CASSLAREETQYF,TGTGCCAGCAGCTTAGCCAGGGAAGAGACCCAGTACTTC
TRBV6-2/TRBV6-3,TRBD2,TRBJ2-7,many,18,CASSLSGTSGRSSYEQYF,TGTGCCAGCAGTCTTTCTGGGACTAGCGGGAGAAGCTCCTACGAGCAGTACTTC
TRBV6-2/TRBV6-3,NA,TRBJ2-1,many,15,CASSVDSGTINEQFF,TGTGCCAGCAGTGTCGATTCCGGGACAATCAATGAGCAGTTCTTC
TRBV5-6,NA,TRBJ1-1,many,13,CASSFEWGTEAFF,TGTGCCAGCAGCTTCGAGTGGGGGACTGAAGCTTTCTTT
TRBV4-1,NA,TRBJ2-3,many,12,CASSQARDTQYF,TGCGCCAGCAGCCAAGCCAGGGATACGCAGTATTTT